The 22 T cell receptor beta chains in this list originate from one sample, sequenced in a study of HIV-infected children after antiretroviral therapy interruption. Unique molecular identifiers were included in an RNA-based 3' RACE TCR library. TCRdb re-called the 3' RACE reads through MiXCR, storing one row per CDR3 protein. Of some 90,000 distinct CDR3 sequences listed, roughly 6.7% are singletons. The sample's treatment: PENTA 11 planned treatment interruption arm or continuous ART arm. The material was CD45RA+ CD4+ T cells from PBMCs, pooled from several time points, obtained from a donor given antiretroviral therapy, either interrupted or continuous. Subset noted: naive CD4+ CD45RA+ CD45RO- T cells. These receptor sequences come from a pool of human donors with HIV.

The chain employs TRBV12-3 or TRBV12-4 and TRBJ1-1; D is uncertain. Trimming took 6 bases from V and 5 from J, leaving 16 bases between them. The CDR3 length is 14 residues. CDR3 amino acids: CASSSPGSGTEAFF. The CDR3 DNA follows: TGTGCCAGCAGCAGCCCGGGCTCGGGAACTGAAGCTTTCTTT.

This clonotype was found many times. The chain links TRBV24-1 to TRBJ2-1, with D tentatively TRBD1 (5 bases). Deletions cut 6 bases from V and 2 bases from J, with 13 bases between. This CDR3 is built from 15 residues. Germline V gene sequence: CDR1 KGHDR, CDR2 SFDVKD. CDR3 nucleotides: TGTGCCACCAGTAGGGGTCCGGGCCCCTACAATGAGCAGTTCTTC. This sequence encodes CATSRGPGPYNEQFF.

In its sample, this clonotype was seen a few times. The V call is TRBV7-9, the J call TRBJ1-5; 8 nucleotides agree with TRBD1. The J segment lost 5 bases and the V segment lost 4 bases, leaving 4 bases of the junction unmatched. The CDR3 totals 14 residues. Germline V lookup: CDR1 SEHNR, CDR2 FQNEAQ (reference sequence). The CDR3 here is CASSSRGRDQPQHF. The DNA of the CDR3 is TGTGCCAGCAGCTCCAGGGGGCGAGATCAGCCCCAGCATTTT.

This clonotype was counted a few times. The chain employs TRBV4-2 and TRBJ2-7; D is unclear. Germline V lookup: CDR1 LGHNA, CDR2 YNFKEQ. The CDR3 length is 12 residues. V was pared by 3 bases and J by 6 bases, with 9 bases between. The CDR3 DNA reads TGTGCCAGCAGCCACCTAACCCCCGAGCAGTACTTC. Protein: CASSHLTPEQYF.

This clonotype was seen ten or more times. The gene calls are TRBV6-1 and TRBJ2-2; unclear D gene. Germline assignment: CDR1 MNHNS and CDR2 SASEGT. The V gene lost 6 bases and the J gene lost 1 base, with 9 bases spanning the gap. This CDR3 is 14 amino acids long. The chain's CDR3 is CASSPAQNTGELFF. DNA for the CDR3: TGTGCCAGCAGCCCCGCGCAGAACACCGGGGAGCTGTTTTTT.

This clonotype was seen at least ten times. The chain has TRBV6-1 and TRBJ1-6, with D perhaps matching TRBD1 (5 bases). V was pared by 4 bases and J by 0 bases, with 16 bases between. The CDR3 loop spans 18 amino acids. The V gene's germline CDR1 is MNHNS and CDR2 SASEGT. The CDR3 sequence: CASSGRTHLSSYNSPLHF. CDR3 bases: TGTGCCAGCAGTGGCCGGACACATCTGAGCTCCTATAATTCACCCCTCCACTTT.

This clonotype was seen at least ten times. The V and J genes are TRBV7-8 and TRBJ2-7; the match to TRBD2 covers 9 bases. The CDR3 is 15 residues long. After removal of 4 bases from V and 1 base from J, the junction contained 5 bases not matched to a gene. Per the germline V gene, CDR1 is SGHVS and CDR2 is FQNEAQ. CDR3 protein: CASSSRSGGSYEQYF. In DNA, the CDR3 is TGTGCCAGCAGCTCCCGCAGCGGGGGGTCCTACGAGCAGTACTTC. Combining the CDR3 with reference TRBV7-8 and TRBJ2-7 gives the whole variable domain GAGVSQSPRYKVAKRGQDVALRCDPISGHVSLFWYQQALGQGPEFLTYFQNEAQLDKSGLPSDRFFAERPEGSVSTLKIQRTQQEDSAVYLCASSSRSGGSYEQYFGPGTRLTVT.

This clonotype was seen at least ten times. V gene TRBV12-3 or TRBV12-4 combines with J gene TRBJ2-1; no clear D. V was pared by 4 bases and J by 0 bases, with 16 bases between. This CDR3 contains 17 residues. For the CDR3, the DNA is TGTGCCAGCAGTTCCTTCAGTTGGGGTAGCTCCTACAATGAGCAGTTCTTC. As protein: CASSSFSWGSSYNEQFF.

The sample holds many counts of this clonotype. The chain joins TRBV20-1 to TRBJ2-1; D unresolved. CDR1 is DFQATT and CDR2 is SNEGSKA in the germline V gene (reference sequence). Trimming removed 0 bases from V and 4 bases from J, with 19 bases in between. The CDR3 is 17 residues long. Here the CDR3 reads CSARDLLLIKGYNEQFF. In DNA, the CDR3 is TGCAGTGCTAGAGATTTACTCCTCATCAAGGGTTACAATGAGCAGTTCTTC.

This clonotype was counted many times. The junction departs from germline at one end; a sequencing error may be responsible. This sequence joins TRBV12-3 or TRBV12-4 and TRBJ1-4; D possibly corresponds to TRBD1 (5 bases). The CDR3 has 14 amino acids. The CDR3 nucleotides read TGTGCAAGCAGCTGGACATTTTCCAACGAAAGATTATTTTTC. Protein product: CASSWTFSNERLFF.

This clonotype was counted at least ten times. V is TRBV4-1 and J is TRBJ2-3; no definite D call. This CDR3 spans 15 amino acids. Trimming left V 4 bases short and J 2 bases short, with 13 bases between. Per the germline V gene, CDR1 is MGHRA and CDR2 is YSYEKL. CDR3 in amino acids: CASSPAGRITDTQYF. In DNA form, the CDR3 reads TGCGCCAGCAGCCCCGCAGGAAGGATCACAGATACGCAGTATTTT.

The table lists this clonotype with many counts. The germline gene is not matched at one end of the junction; a read error may be the cause. The gene calls are TRBV3-1 and TRBJ2-2; the D gene is possibly TRBD2 (5 bases). The germline CDR1 and CDR2 sequences are LGHDT and YNNKEL (reference sequence). This CDR3 has 15 residues. CDR3 in amino acids: CASSQEFHRSGELFF. The CDR3 DNA sequence: TGTGCCAGCAGCCAAGAGTTCCATCGTTCCGGGGAGTTGTTTTTT. The complete variable domain, with remaining parts taken from reference TRBV3-1 and TRBJ2-2, reads DTAVSQTPKYLVTQMGNDKSIKCEQNLGHDTMYWYKQDSKKFLKIMFSYNNKELIINETVPNRFSPKSPDKAHLNLHINSLELGDSAVYFCASSQEFHRSGELFFGEGSRLTVL.

This clonotype has ten or more counts. The genes are TRBV12-3 or TRBV12-4 and TRBJ1-2; TRBD1 is a possible D gene (5 bases). The V and J ends lost 8 bases and 2 bases respectively, with 12 bases between them. This CDR3 is built from 13 residues. The chain's CDR3 is CASRGGNNYGYTF. DNA of the CDR3: TGTGCCAGCCGGGGGGGTAACAACTATGGCTACACCTTC.

This clonotype appeared many times. This chain links TRBV4-2 with TRBJ2-6; unclear D gene. This CDR3 region has 18 residues. V was cut by 0 bases and J by 0 bases, with 12 bases left in between. The germline V gene encodes CDR1 LGHNA and CDR2 YNFKEQ. CDR3 in amino acids: CASSQDLILISGANVLTF. The CDR3 DNA follows: TGTGCCAGCAGCCAAGATCTGATACTCATCTCTGGGGCCAACGTCCTGACTTTC.

In nucleotides, the CDR3 is TGTGCCAGCAGCCCACAAGACAGGGATGATTACGAGCAGTACTTC. Translated, it gives CASSPQDRDDYEQYF. The genes are TRBV5-6 and TRBJ2-7, with TRBD1 identical over 7 bases. This CDR3 has 15 amino acids. V was pared by 4 bases and J by 4 bases, with 11 bases of the junction left unmatched. Germline CDR1 is SGHDT and CDR2 is YYEEEE. The full variable domain, rest sourced from reference TRBV5-6 and TRBJ2-7, is DAGVTQSPTHLIKTRGQQVTLRCSPKSGHDTVSWYQQALGQGPQFIFQYYEEEERQRGNFPDRFSGHQFPNYSSELNVNALLLGDSALYLCASSPQDRDDYEQYFGPGTRLTVT.

This clonotype was recorded many times. The gene calls are TRBV28 and TRBJ1-2, with TRBD1 matching 12 bases. V gave up 6 bases and J gave up 8 bases; unmatched junction bases: 7. The CDR3 is 14 residues long. Looked up from germline, CDR1 is MDHEN and CDR2 is SYDVKM. The CDR3 nucleotides are TGTGCCAGCAGCGGGGGACAGGGGGCAGGAGGCTACACCTTC. Protein product: CASSGGQGAGGYTF.

As regards this clonotype: The conserved final phenylalanine or tryptophan is absent from the CDR3, which likely points to a read error. The rearrangement uses TRBV14 and TRBJ2-3, with D perhaps being TRBD1 or TRBD2 (5 bases each). Trimming cost V 4 bases and J 3 bases, with 23 bases left between them. Per the germline V gene, CDR1 is SGHDN and CDR2 is FVKESK. The CDR3 covers 18 residues. CDR3 nucleotide sequence: TGTGCCAGCAGCCCCCTCGGAGGTGGGGGAGCGGCGACAGATACGCAGTATTTA. This gives the protein CASSPLGGGGAATDTQYL.

This clonotype was found many times. The chain joins TRBV7-3 to TRBJ2-1; TRBD1 aligns across 7 bases. CDR1 is SGHTA, CDR2 FQGTGA, per germline. Unmatched junction bases numbered 2, after V lost 5 bases and J lost 4 bases. The CDR3 length is 13 residues. Written as DNA, the CDR3 is TGTGCCAGCAGCCAACAGGGGTACAATGAGCAGTTCTTC. Protein: CASSQQGYNEQFF. The full variable domain, with the rest looked up from reference TRBV7-3 and TRBJ2-1, is GAGVSQTPSNKVTEKGKYVELRCDPISGHTALYWYRQSLGQGPEFLIYFQGTGAADDSGLPNDRFFAVRPEGSVSTLKIQRTERGDSAVYLCASSQQGYNEQFFGPGTRLTVL.

This CDR3 is CATAPREYTGELFF. In DNA form, the CDR3 reads TGTGCCACCGCACCTCGGGAATACACCGGGGAGCTGTTTTTT. The chain combines TRBV24-1 with TRBJ2-2; possible D gene TRBD2, 5 bases. In germline, CDR1 is KGHDR, CDR2 SFDVKD. The V end was cut by 9 bases, the J end by 3 bases, with 13 bases between. The CDR3 consists of 14 residues.

At least ten counts were recorded for this clonotype. The chain combines TRBV5-1 with TRBJ2-3, with D tentatively TRBD1 or TRBD2 (5 bases each). The CDR3 sequence is 14 residues long. V lost 3 bases to trimming and J lost 4 bases, with 12 bases between them. Germline values: CDR1 SGHRS, CDR2 YFSETQ. Here the CDR3 reads CASSWQGVPDTQYF. CDR3 nucleotide sequence: TGCGCCAGCAGCTGGCAGGGAGTCCCAGATACGCAGTATTTT.

There are a few counts of this clonotype. This sequence joins TRBV12-3 or TRBV12-4 and TRBJ1-2; D gene ambiguous. The V gene lost 2 bases and the J gene lost 3 bases, with 1 base spanning the gap. This CDR3 is 11 amino acids long. The CDR3, as DNA: TGTGCCAGCAGTTTATACTATGGCTACACCTTC. This sequence encodes CASSLYYGYTF.

This clonotype was counted at least ten times. The chain employs TRBV28 and TRBJ1-5, with TRBD1 matching over 7 bases. In germline, CDR1 is MDHEN, CDR2 SYDVKM. V shed 4 bases, J shed 4 bases, and the junction held 16 bases outside the gene matches. This CDR3 comprises 18 residues. CDR3: CASSSVRQGLGENQPQHF. The CDR3, as DNA: TGTGCCAGCAGTTCGGTGCGACAGGGCCTGGGTGAAAATCAGCCCCAGCATTTT.